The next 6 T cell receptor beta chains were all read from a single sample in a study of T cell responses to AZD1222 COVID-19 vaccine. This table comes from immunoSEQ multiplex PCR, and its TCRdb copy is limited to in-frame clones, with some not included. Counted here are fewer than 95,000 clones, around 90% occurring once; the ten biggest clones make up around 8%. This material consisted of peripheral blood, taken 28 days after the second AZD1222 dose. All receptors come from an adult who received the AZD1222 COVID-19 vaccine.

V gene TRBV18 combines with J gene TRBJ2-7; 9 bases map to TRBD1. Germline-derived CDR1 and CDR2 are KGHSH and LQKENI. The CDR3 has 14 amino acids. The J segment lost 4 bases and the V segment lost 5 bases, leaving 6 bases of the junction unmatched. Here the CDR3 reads CASSSRDRVYEQYF. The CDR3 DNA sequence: TGTGCCAGCTCAAGCCGGGACAGGGTGTACGAGCAGTACTTC.

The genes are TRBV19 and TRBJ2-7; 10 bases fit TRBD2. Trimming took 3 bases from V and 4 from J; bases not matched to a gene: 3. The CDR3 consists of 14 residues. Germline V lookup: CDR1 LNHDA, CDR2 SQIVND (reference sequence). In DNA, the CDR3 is TGTGCCAGTAGTATCGGACTAGCGGAGTACGAGCAGTACTTC. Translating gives CASSIGLAEYEQYF.

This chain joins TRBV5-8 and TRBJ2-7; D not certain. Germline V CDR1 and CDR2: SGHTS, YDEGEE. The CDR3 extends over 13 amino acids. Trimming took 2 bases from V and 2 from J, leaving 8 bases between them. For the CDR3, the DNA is TGTGCCAGCAGCTTATACACCGCCTACGAGCAGTACTTC. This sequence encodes CASSLYTAYEQYF. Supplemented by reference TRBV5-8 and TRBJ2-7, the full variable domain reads EAGVTQSPTHLIKTRGQQATLRCSPISGHTSVYWYQQALGLGLQFLLWYDEGEERNRGNFPPRFSGRQFPNYSSELNVNALELEDSALYLCASSLYTAYEQYFGPGTRLTVT.

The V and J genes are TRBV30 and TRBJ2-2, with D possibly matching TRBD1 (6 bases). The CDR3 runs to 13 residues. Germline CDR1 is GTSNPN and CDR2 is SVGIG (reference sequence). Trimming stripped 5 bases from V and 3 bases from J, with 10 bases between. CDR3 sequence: CAWSGHYTGELFF. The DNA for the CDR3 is TGTGCCTGGTCGGGACATTACACCGGGGAGCTGTTTTTT.

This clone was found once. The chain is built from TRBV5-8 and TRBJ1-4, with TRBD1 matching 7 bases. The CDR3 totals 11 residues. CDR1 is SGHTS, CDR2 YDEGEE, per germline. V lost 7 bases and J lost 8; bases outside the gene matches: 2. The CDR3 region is CASPRGEKLFF. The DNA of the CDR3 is TGTGCCAGCCCCAGGGGGGAAAAACTGTTTTTT.

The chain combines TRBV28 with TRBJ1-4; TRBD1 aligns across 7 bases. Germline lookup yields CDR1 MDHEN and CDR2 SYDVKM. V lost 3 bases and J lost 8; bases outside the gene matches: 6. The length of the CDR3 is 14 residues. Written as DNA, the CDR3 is TGTGCCAGCAGTTTGACAGGGACTCGGGAAAAACTGTTTTTT. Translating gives CASSLTGTREKLFF.